This entry lists 32 T cell receptor beta chains sequenced from one sample in a study of shared clonotypes between healthy human individuals (dated by TCRdb to between 2020 and 2021). CD8 naive samples were obtained by positive selection for CCR7 among CD45RO-negative cells, yielding a CD45RA+CCR7+ population from which TemRA cells were excluded. Libraries came from the immunoSEQ multiplex PCR assay. The clones in this table, taken by TCRdb from immuneACCESS, are in-frame only. Not every clone is retained; where verified, under half of the shortfall comes from an unresolved V gene, and the cause of the rest is unknown. This sample has about 1.9 million clones in its table, and just over 90% of those were observed once. The ten largest clonotypes hold about 1.7% of the sample. The sample taken for sequencing was naive CD8+ T cells from PBMCs. The sample's cell subset or site label is to be understood as: CD45RA+CCR7+. The receptors were gathered from a man between 18 and 35 years old in good health. Some clones in this sample may be carry-over from other donors' samples.

V usage is TRBV29-1 and J usage is TRBJ1-2, with a tentative D call TRBD1 (6 bases). V was clipped by 0 bases and J by 0 bases, with 20 bases between them. Germline V CDR1 and CDR2: SQVTM, ANQGSEA. The length of the CDR3 is 18 residues. DNA for the CDR3: TGCAGCGTTGAAGATCTAGGGGGGGACCCGGGAGCTAACTATGGCTACACCTTC. As protein: CSVEDLGGDPGANYGYTF.

The V and J genes are TRBV5-1 and TRBJ2-7; 10 nucleotides match TRBD2. Germline CDR1 SGHRS, CDR2 YFSETQ. The CDR3 runs 15 residues. Losses at the gene ends were 4 bases for V and 2 bases for J; bases not matched to a gene: 6. CDR3 sequence: CASSGPGTSAYEQYF. Written as DNA, the CDR3 is TGCGCCAGCAGCGGCCCCGGGACTAGCGCCTACGAGCAGTACTTC.

CDR3 nucleotides: TGTGCCAGCAAGACAGGGGGCTCTGGAAACACCATATATTTT. Its translation is CASKTGGSGNTIYF. This chain connects TRBV27 to TRBJ1-3; 9 nucleotides match TRBD1. This CDR3 region has 14 residues. Trimming at V came to 7 bases and at J to 0 bases, leaving 1 base not matched to a gene. Germline V gives CDR1 MNHEY, CDR2 SMNVEV (reference sequence).

The chain employs TRBV15 and TRBJ2-5; D unresolved. The CDR3 consists of 16 residues. V was pared by 5 bases and J by 0 bases, with 16 bases between. The V gene's germline CDR1 is LNHNV and CDR2 YYDKDF (reference sequence). DNA of the CDR3: TGTGCCACCAGCCGACCCTGGGGTGCCGACCAAGAGACCCAGTACTTC. Translated: CATSRPWGADQETQYF.

The rearrangement links TRBV11-2 to TRBJ2-1; D possibly corresponds to TRBD2 (6 bases). V gave up 5 bases and J gave up 1 base, with 12 bases separating them. The CDR3 extends over 15 amino acids. Germline CDR1 is SGHAT and CDR2 is FQNNGV. DNA of the CDR3: TGTGCCAGCAGCCTTCGGGACTTTTCCTACAATGAGCAGTTCTTC. Its protein product is CASSLRDFSYNEQFF.

This clone has only one observation. Other DNA sequences from this sample encode an identical CDR3 as well. The chain is built from TRBV28 and TRBJ1-1; 8 bases agree with TRBD1. CDR1 MDHEN and CDR2 SYDVKM come from the germline V gene. With 5 bases clipped from V and 1 base from J, the junction kept 3 bases outside the gene matches. CDR3 length: 14 residues. CDR3 region: CASSPGTGNTEAFF. CDR3 nucleotides: TGTGCCAGCAGTCCCGGGACAGGGAACACTGAAGCTTTCTTT.

This clone was seen more than once but under ten times. The V call is TRBV7-9, the J call TRBJ1-5; possibly TRBD1 for D (6 bases). Germline CDR1 is SEHNR and CDR2 is FQNEAQ (reference sequence). The V end lost 7 bases, the J end lost 3 bases, and 7 bases lay between the germline ends. The CDR3 has 12 residues. CDR3 residues: CASNRDNQPQHF. The CDR3 DNA is TGTGCCAGCAACAGGGACAATCAGCCCCAGCATTTT.

CDR3 DNA: TGTGCCATCAGTGGGGGGGTTGAGGGCCCAGGCAATCAGCCCCAGCATTTT. This gives the protein CAISGGVEGPGNQPQHF. The chain employs TRBV10-3 and TRBJ1-5; possible D gene TRBD1, 5 bases. The CDR3 totals 17 residues. Per germline, CDR1 ENHRY and CDR2 SYGVKD. The ends were cut back, 4 bases at V and 2 bases at J, with 18 bases in the middle.

V and J are TRBV7-9 and TRBJ2-4; tentative D call: TRBD1 (6 bases). Germline loops: CDR1 SEHNR, CDR2 FQNEAQ (reference sequence). The CDR3 spans 16 residues. Trimming shortened V by 1 base and J by 7 bases, and 17 bases separated the two germline ends. The CDR3 DNA follows: TGTGCCAGCAGCTTAGAGGGGGATTACCAGCACAACATTCAGTACTTC. This encodes CASSLEGDYQHNIQYF.

The rearrangement joins TRBV30 to TRBJ1-2; D unclear. V was trimmed by 0 bases and J by 4 bases, leaving 12 bases between them. Germline loops: CDR1 GTSNPN, CDR2 SVGIG (reference sequence). CDR3 size: 14 residues. The CDR3 nucleotides read TGTGCCTGGAGTGTAAGGGAAGGGTTCTATGGCTACACCTTC. Its protein is CAWSVREGFYGYTF.

The genes are TRBV5-1 and TRBJ2-1; a weak D match, TRBD2 (6 bases). Germline V gene lookup returns CDR1 SGHRS and CDR2 YFSETQ. The CDR3 extends over 16 amino acids. V gave up 4 bases and J gave up 2 bases, with 16 bases separating them. This CDR3 is CASSLNLGLAYNEQFF. The CDR3, as DNA: TGCGCCAGCAGCCTAAACTTGGGACTTGCCTACAATGAGCAGTTCTTC.

The chain combines TRBV2 with TRBJ2-2; D is ambiguous. The CDR3 is 14 amino acids. V lost 2 bases and J 1 base, leaving 5 bases between the germline ends. The V gene's germline CDR1 is SNHLY and CDR2 FYNNEI. The CDR3 here is CASSEHRNTGELFF. CDR3 bases: TGTGCCAGCAGTGAACACAGGAACACCGGGGAGCTGTTTTTT.

This clone was detected once. CDR3 residues: CSVVRGNNAYEQYF. CDR3 nucleotides: TGCAGCGTTGTCAGAGGGAATAACGCCTACGAGCAGTACTTC. The chain links TRBV29-1 to TRBJ2-7; a weak D match, TRBD2 (5 bases). The CDR3 contains 14 residues. V shed 4 bases and J shed 2 bases, with 15 bases lying between them. Looked up from germline, CDR1 is SQVTM and CDR2 is ANQGSEA.

V and J are TRBV7-9 and TRBJ1-1; 8 bases line up with TRBD1. V trimming: 4 bases; J trimming: 5 bases; junction bases outside the gene matches: 12. This CDR3 comprises 16 residues. The V gene's germline CDR1 is SEHNR and CDR2 FQNEAQ (reference sequence). CDR3 DNA: TGTGCCAGCAGCTCAAATAACGGACAGGGCGGGACTGAAGCTTTCTTT. This encodes CASSSNNGQGGTEAFF.

In DNA, the CDR3 is TGTGCAAGTCGCCCCAGAGGGTTCTCCCCCCACTACGAGCAGTACTTC. Protein sequence: CASRPRGFSPHYEQYF. The chain recombines TRBV12-2 with TRBJ2-7; the table calls TRBD2, which could not be checked here. TRBV12-2 represents a pseudogene. This CDR3 has 16 amino acids.

The chain combines TRBV2 with TRBJ2-1; D remains ambiguous. V was clipped by 7 bases and J by 8 bases, with 15 bases between them. CDR1 SNHLY and CDR2 FYNNEI come from the germline V gene. The CDR3 is made up of 13 amino acids. CDR3 DNA sequence: TGTGCCAGCACCGTTAGGACCCGTGATGAGCAGTTCTTC. This gives the protein CASTVRTRDEQFF.

The V call is TRBV5-4, the J call TRBJ2-6; 11 nucleotides line up with TRBD2. V trimming: 0 bases; J trimming: 2 bases; junction bases outside the gene matches: 7. The germline CDR1 and CDR2 sequences are SGHNT and YYREEE (reference sequence). The CDR3 contains 19 residues. CDR3 residues: CASSLEVAGGPAGANVLTF. The CDR3 DNA sequence: TGTGCCAGCAGCTTGGAGGTAGCGGGAGGGCCGGCTGGGGCCAACGTCCTGACTTTC.

The chain uses TRBV10-1 and TRBJ1-1, with a tentative D call TRBD1 (6 bases). From germline, CDR1 is WNHNN and CDR2 SYGVQD (reference sequence). V gave up 0 bases and J gave up 3 bases, with 11 bases separating them. The CDR3 has 15 amino acids. CDR3 bases: TGCGCCAGCAGTGAGTCGACAGGCGGGGACACTGAAGCTTTCTTT. The encoded protein is CASSESTGGDTEAFF.

The chain has TRBV19 and TRBJ1-1, with D perhaps TRBD1 (6 bases). Germline CDR1 and CDR2: LNHDA and SQIVND (reference sequence). V shed 3 bases and J shed 1 base, with 9 bases lying between them. This CDR3 has 14 amino acids. The chain's CDR3 is CASSIWGQNTEAFF. The CDR3 DNA is TGTGCCAGTAGTATTTGGGGACAGAACACTGAAGCTTTCTTT. Full variable domain (outside the CDR3, taken from reference TRBV19 and TRBJ1-1): DGGITQSPKYLFRKEGQNVTLSCEQNLNHDAMYWYRQDPGQGLRLIYYSQIVNDFQKGDIAEGYSVSREKKESFPLTVTSAQKNPTAFYLCASSIWGQNTEAFFGQGTRLTVV.

This sequence joins TRBV28 and TRBJ2-7; D perhaps matches TRBD1 (6 bases). CDR1 MDHEN and CDR2 SYDVKM come from the germline V gene. The V gene lost 6 bases and the J gene lost 2 bases, with 14 bases spanning the gap. The CDR3 spans 14 residues. CDR3 coding DNA: TGTGCCAGCAGCCAACAGGGCCTTCCCTACGAGCAGTACTTC. It yields the protein CASSQQGLPYEQYF.

This clone was found a few times. V gene TRBV30 combines with J gene TRBJ1-1; D is unclear. Germline CDR1 reads GTSNPN; CDR2 reads SVGIG (reference sequence). V was pared by 2 bases and J by 6 bases, with 10 bases between. This CDR3 spans 12 amino acids. The CDR3 sequence is CAWSTLRAEAFF. CDR3 nucleotide sequence: TGTGCCTGGAGTACCCTGCGGGCTGAAGCTTTCTTT.

This chain joins TRBV18 and TRBJ2-7; tentatively, D is TRBD2 (5 bases). The CDR3 extends over 14 amino acids. CDR1 is KGHSH, CDR2 LQKENI, per germline. V was pared by 6 bases and J by 4 bases, with 16 bases between. The CDR3 spells CASSAASGGYEQYF. The DNA for the CDR3 is TGTGCCAGCTCGGCCGCGAGCGGAGGATACGAGCAGTACTTC.

This clone was recorded once. The V and J genes are TRBV9 and TRBJ2-1; the D is unclear. Germline V gene sequence: CDR1 SGDLS, CDR2 YYNGEE. The CDR3 runs to 15 residues. V was shortened by 2 bases and J by 6 bases, with 15 bases between the two germline ends. CDR3 region: CASSVSLGLGNEQFF. The DNA of the CDR3 is TGTGCCAGCAGCGTCTCCCTCGGGTTGGGCAATGAGCAGTTCTTC.

This chain links TRBV4-2 with TRBJ1-4; no clear D gene. This CDR3 has 13 amino acids. Trimming stripped 0 bases from V and 6 bases from J, with 5 bases between. Germline CDR1 LGHNA, CDR2 YNFKEQ. The CDR3 spells CASSQDNDEKLFF. CDR3 coding DNA: TGTGCCAGCAGCCAAGATAACGATGAAAAACTGTTTTTT.

This clone was detected only once. The same CDR3 can be traced to other DNA sequences in this sample. This rearrangement joins TRBV28 to TRBJ2-2; 9 bases match TRBD1. The V segment lost 3 bases and the J segment 5 bases; nucleotides outside the gene matches: 4. CDR3 length equals 15 residues. Germline CDR1 and CDR2: MDHEN and SYDVKM. CDR3 sequence: CASSLGTGWTGELFF. Here the CDR3 DNA reads TGTGCCAGCAGTTTGGGGACAGGGTGGACCGGGGAGCTGTTTTTT.

The gene calls are TRBV5-6 and TRBJ1-3; the D is unclear. Trimming shortened V by 0 bases and J by 3 bases, and 13 bases separated the two germline ends. Looked up from germline, CDR1 is SGHDT and CDR2 is YYEEEE. This CDR3 has 16 amino acids. The CDR3 loop is CASSLAGVPYGNTIYF. The CDR3 nucleotides are TGTGCCAGCAGCTTGGCGGGTGTCCCCTATGGAAACACCATATATTTT. Full variable domain (missing parts from reference TRBV5-6 and TRBJ1-3): DAGVTQSPTHLIKTRGQQVTLRCSPKSGHDTVSWYQQALGQGPQFIFQYYEEEERQRGNFPDRFSGHQFPNYSSELNVNALLLGDSALYLCASSLAGVPYGNTIYFGEGSWLTVV.

The V gene is TRBV5-4, the J gene TRBJ2-7; maybe TRBD1 (6 bases). Germline CDR1 is SGHNT and CDR2 is YYREEE (reference sequence). The germline V and J ends were trimmed by 4 bases and 3 bases, with 14 bases remaining between them. CDR3 size: 14 residues. This CDR3 is CASSASRGIYEQYF. CDR3 nucleotide sequence: TGTGCCAGCAGCGCCTCTAGGGGGATCTACGAGCAGTACTTC.

The rearrangement uses TRBV14 and TRBJ2-6, with D tentatively TRBD2 (6 bases). V lost 6 bases to trimming and J lost 0 bases, with 9 bases between them. Germline V gives CDR1 SGHDN, CDR2 FVKESK. The CDR3 covers 15 residues. Written as DNA, the CDR3 is TGTGCCAGCAGTGGGGGGATCTCTGGGGCCAACGTCCTGACTTTC. Protein product: CASSGGISGANVLTF.

To note about this clone: Sequence at one end of the junction differs from germline and may be a read error. The J gene is TRBJ2-2, the V gene TRBV5-1, with D unclear. CDR1 and CDR2 (germline): SGHRS, YFSETQ. The CDR3 has 17 amino acids. CDR3 sequence: CASSLRVRQTDTGELFF. The CDR3 coding sequence is TGCGCCAGCAGCTTGAGGGTAAGGCAGACCGACACTGGGGAGCTGTTTTTT. The variable domain in full, completed from reference TRBV5-1 and TRBJ2-2, reads KAGVTQTPRYLIKTRGQQVTLSCSPISGHRSVSWYQQTPGQGLQFLFEYFSETQRNKGNFPGRFSGRQFSNSRSEMNVSTLELGDSALYLCASSLRVRQTDTGELFFGEGSRLTVL.

J is TRBJ2-3 and V is TRBV13; 8 nucleotides align to TRBD2. The V gene's germline CDR1 is PRHDT and CDR2 FYEKMQ (reference sequence). CDR3 length: 15 amino acids. V lost 4 bases and J lost 3; bases outside the gene matches: 6. The chain's CDR3 is CASSSRGGETDTQYF. The CDR3 nucleotides read TGTGCCAGCAGCTCCCGGGGGGGCGAGACAGATACGCAGTATTTT. Complete variable domain (other parts from reference TRBV13 and TRBJ2-3): AAGVIQSPRHLIKEKRETATLKCYPIPRHDTVYWYQQGPGQDPQFLISFYEKMQSDKGSIPDRFSAQQFSDYHSELNMSSLELGDSALYFCASSSRGGETDTQYFGPGTRLTVL.

The chain combines TRBV29-1 with TRBJ2-7; either TRBD1 or TRBD2 may supply D (6 bases each). V shed 2 bases and J shed 6 bases, with 17 bases lying between them. This CDR3 region has 14 residues. Germline V gene lookup returns CDR1 SQVTM and CDR2 ANQGSEA. CDR3 DNA sequence: TGCAGCGTTGAATCCCCGGAGGGGGGTCGCGAGCAGTACTTC. Protein sequence: CSVESPEGGREQYF.

The V call is TRBV27, the J call TRBJ1-2; tentatively, D is TRBD1 (5 bases). The CDR3 is 13 residues long. The V gene lost 3 bases and the J gene lost 3 bases, with 8 bases spanning the gap. Germline lookup yields CDR1 MNHEY and CDR2 SMNVEV (reference sequence). Written as DNA, the CDR3 is TGTGCCAGCAGTTTGGGACCGTACTATGGCTACACCTTC. It is translated as CASSLGPYYGYTF.